The rows below give T cell receptor beta chains drawn from one sample of a study of T cells in Graves' hyperthyroidism and ophthalmopathy. TCRdb analysed the multiplex PCR reads with MiXCR anew, one entry per CDR3 protein. The sample includes 500,000 to 650,000 distinct CDR3 sequences, 14% of them seen just once. The sequenced material came from blood. These receptors were obtained from a woman in her thirties or forties with Graves' hyperthyroidism. Each CDR3 is given with its conserved first and last residue. A D gene is named only where the DNA matches it firmly. Not all rows give a size; the values are once, few, many and, for expanded clones, a class.

D: TRBD1; length: 15; V: TRBV28; J: TRBJ2-7; size: NA; DNA: TGTGCCAGCAGTTTATGGGGACAGGTCTCCGACGAGCAGTACTTC; CDR3: CASSLWGQVSDEQYF
D: TRBD1; length: 15; V: TRBV20-1; J: TRBJ2-5; size: many; DNA: TGCAGTGCTAGAGACCTCCAGGGGGCCCAAGAGACCCAGTACTTC; CDR3: CSARDLQGAQETQYF
D: NA; length: 13; V: TRBV9; J: TRBJ2-3; size: few; DNA: TGTGCCAGCAGCGTAGGAGTCCCAGATACGCAGTATTTT; CDR3: CASSVGVPDTQYF
D: NA; length: 16; V: TRBV12-3/TRBV12-4; J: TRBJ2-1; size: NA; DNA: TGTGCCAGCACCCCAGAGGCCGGAATGTACTACAATGAGCAGTTCTTC; CDR3: CASTPEAGMYYNEQFF
D: NA; length: 12; V: TRBV30; J: TRBJ1-1; size: NA; DNA: TGTGCCTGGAGTGTAGCTCCCACTGAAGCTTTCTTT; CDR3: CAWSVAPTEAFF
D: TRBD1; length: 17; V: TRBV10-1; J: TRBJ2-2; size: few; DNA: TGCGCCAGCAGTGAGTCAAGGGGGCAGTCGAACACCGGGGAGCTGTTTTTT; CDR3: CASSESRGQSNTGELFF
D: TRBD2; length: 17; V: TRBV19; J: TRBJ2-3; size: few; DNA: TGTGCCAGTAGTATACAAGCGGGAGTGGGGAGAACAGATACGCAGTATTTT; CDR3: CASSIQAGVGRTDTQYF
D: NA; length: 14; V: TRBV28; J: TRBJ2-2; size: many; DNA: TGTGCCAGCGGGGGTTTAGAATTTGTCGGGGAGCTGTTTTTT; CDR3: CASGGLEFVGELFF
D: TRBD2; length: 15; V: TRBV27; J: TRBJ2-7; size: many; DNA: TGTGCCAGCACCACGGGGGAGGGGAGCTCCTACGAGCAGTACTTC; CDR3: CASTTGEGSSYEQYF
D: TRBD1; length: 14; V: TRBV2; J: TRBJ1-1; size: many; DNA: TGTGCCAGCAGTGGGACAGGGATGAACACTGAAGCTTTCTTT; CDR3: CASSGTGMNTEAFF
D: NA; length: 13; V: TRBV6-1; J: TRBJ1-4; size: many; DNA: TGTGCCAGCAGTTACGGTCCCGGAGGAAAACTGTTTTTT; CDR3: CASSYGPGGKLFF
D: NA; length: 14; V: TRBV6-1; J: TRBJ2-1; size: many; DNA: TGTGCCAGCAGTCCACGTACTAGCAGTCATGAGCAGTTCTTC; CDR3: CASSPRTSSHEQFF
D: NA; length: 15; V: TRBV7-9; J: TRBJ1-2; size: many; DNA: TGTGCCAGCAGCTTAGAGGGGGGGCCTGGCTATGGCTACACCTTC; CDR3: CASSLEGGPGYGYTF
D: NA; length: 15; V: TRBV6-1; J: TRBJ2-1; size: few; DNA: TGTGCCAGCCTCATGGTGGACAGCTCCTACAATGAGCAGTTCTTC; CDR3: CASLMVDSSYNEQFF
D: TRBD1; length: 15; V: TRBV20-1; J: TRBJ2-1; size: many; DNA: TGCAGTGCTAGTGAGGGACAGGGGGCTTGGAATGAGCAGTTCTTC; CDR3: CSASEGQGAWNEQFF
D: NA; length: 14; V: TRBV19; J: TRBJ2-1; size: NA; DNA: TGTGCCAGTAGTAAGGGGGTGGGGGCGAGTGAGCAGTTCTTC; CDR3: CASSKGVGASEQFF
D: TRBD1; length: 16; V: TRBV28; J: TRBJ1-2; size: many; DNA: TGTGCCAGCAGTTACCCCCGGGGACAGGGACCCTATGGCTACACCTTC; CDR3: CASSYPRGQGPYGYTF
D: TRBD1; length: 16; V: TRBV7-9; J: TRBJ2-7; size: few; DNA: TGTGCCAGCAGTGCTTCCCGGACAGGGTACTCCTACGAGCAGTACTTC; CDR3: CASSASRTGYSYEQYF
D: TRBD2; length: 20; V: TRBV24-1; J: TRBJ2-1; size: NA; DNA: TGTGCCACCAGTGATTCACCGGGACTAGCGGGATTGGGCTCCTACAATGAGCAGTTCTTC; CDR3: CATSDSPGLAGLGSYNEQFF
D: NA; length: 14; V: TRBV2; J: TRBJ1-2; size: many; DNA: TGTGCCAGCCAGACAGCCAGGATCCTTTATGGCTACACCTTC; CDR3: CASQTARILYGYTF
D: TRBD2; length: 14; V: TRBV2; J: TRBJ2-5; size: NA; DNA: TGTGCCAGCAGGATAGCGGGGGGACGGGAGACCCAGTACTTC; CDR3: CASRIAGGRETQYF
D: NA; length: 15; V: TRBV20-1; J: TRBJ2-3; size: NA; DNA: TGCAGTGCTAGCCCCGGACCTATAAGTGGGGATACGCAGTATTTT; CDR3: CSASPGPISGDTQYF
D: NA; length: 12; V: TRBV6-1; J: TRBJ2-5; size: many; DNA: TGTGCCAGCAGCCCTTCGGGGGAGACCCAGTACTTC; CDR3: CASSPSGETQYF
D: NA; length: 16; V: TRBV2; J: TRBJ2-1; size: many; DNA: TGTGCCAGCAGTAATAGCGGTGCTCCCCGATACAATGAGCAGTTCTTC; CDR3: CASSNSGAPRYNEQFF
D: NA; length: 14; V: TRBV2; J: TRBJ1-2; size: few; DNA: TGTGCCAGCAGTCAACAGGGCCTTGAGGATGGCTACACCTTC; CDR3: CASSQQGLEDGYTF
D: NA; length: 13; V: TRBV20-1; J: TRBJ1-5; size: NA; DNA: TGCAGTGGAGCGGGAGGGGCCGGTCAGCCCCAGCATTTT; CDR3: CSGAGGAGQPQHF
D: NA; length: 11; V: TRBV29-1; J: TRBJ2-1; size: few; DNA: TGCAGCGTAGGGGGTAACAATGAGCAGTTCTTC; CDR3: CSVGGNNEQFF
D: NA; length: 14; V: TRBV6-1; J: TRBJ1-2; size: NA; DNA: TGTGCCAGCAGTGGCGGGAAAACGGACTATGGCTACACCTTC; CDR3: CASSGGKTDYGYTF
D: NA; length: 12; V: TRBV29-1; J: TRBJ1-2; size: NA; DNA: TGCAGCGTTGATCTACCGGGAATGGGCTACACCTTC; CDR3: CSVDLPGMGYTF
D: TRBD2; length: 14; V: TRBV7-3; J: TRBJ2-1; size: many; DNA: TGTGCCAGCAGCCTTAGCGGGAGCGGGAATGAGCAGTTCTTC; CDR3: CASSLSGSGNEQFF
D: NA; length: 13; V: TRBV11-2; J: TRBJ2-1; size: medium-sized; DNA: TGTGCCAGCAGCTTAAGTAGCGTCAATGAGCAGTTCTTC; CDR3: CASSLSSVNEQFF
D: TRBD2; length: 16; V: TRBV20-1; J: TRBJ2-1; size: NA; DNA: TGCAGTGCGGAGGGAACCAGGACTAGCGGCTACAATGAGCAGTTCTTC; CDR3: CSAEGTRTSGYNEQFF
D: NA; length: 17; V: TRBV4-1; J: TRBJ1-2; size: NA; DNA: TGCGCCAGCAGCCAGGACAACAGTGGAGGGGGTGCGGGTGGCTACACCTTC; CDR3: CASSQDNSGGGAGGYTF
D: TRBD2; length: 16; V: TRBV6-5; J: TRBJ2-7; size: many; DNA: TGTGCCAGCAGTTACTCGGTAGCGGGAGGCTCCTACGAGCAGTACTTC; CDR3: CASSYSVAGGSYEQYF
D: NA; length: 13; V: TRBV25-1; J: TRBJ2-4; size: few; DNA: TGTGCCAGCAGTGTTCCCGGGGGAAACATTCAGTACTTC; CDR3: CASSVPGGNIQYF
D: NA; length: 15; V: TRBV15; J: TRBJ2-1; size: few; DNA: TGTGCCACCAGCGTCCCAAAAGGACAATACAATGAGCAGTTCTTC; CDR3: CATSVPKGQYNEQFF
D: NA; length: 17; V: TRBV20-1; J: TRBJ1-1; size: many; DNA: TGCAGTGCTAGTTCGAGTGAGGGTATGGCGCATCACACTGAAGCTTTCTTT; CDR3: CSASSSEGMAHHTEAFF
D: NA; length: 14; V: TRBV5-8; J: TRBJ2-7; size: NA; DNA: TGTGCCAGCAGCTTGACTAGCATCTTCCTCGAGCAGTACTTC; CDR3: CASSLTSIFLEQYF
D: TRBD1; length: 16; V: TRBV28; J: TRBJ2-7; size: many; DNA: TGTGCCAGCATCCCCCGGAAGACAGGGGGTTCCTACGAGCAGTACTTC; CDR3: CASIPRKTGGSYEQYF
D: NA; length: 15; V: TRBV15; J: TRBJ2-4; size: many; DNA: TGTGCCACCAGCAGAGGAGGGTTGGCCAAAAACATTCAGTACTTC; CDR3: CATSRGGLAKNIQYF
D: TRBD2; length: 15; V: TRBV2; J: TRBJ2-3; size: many; DNA: TGTGCCAGCAGTCCCGGACTAGCCCCCACAGATACGCAGTATTTT; CDR3: CASSPGLAPTDTQYF
D: TRBD2; length: 15; V: TRBV24-1; J: TRBJ2-3; size: few; DNA: TGTGCCACCAGTTTGGGTAGCGGGAGCACAGATACGCAGTATTTT; CDR3: CATSLGSGSTDTQYF
D: NA; length: 14; V: TRBV15; J: TRBJ2-1; size: NA; DNA: TGTGCCACCAGCGACCGGGACTTCCTCAATGAGCAGTTCTTC; CDR3: CATSDRDFLNEQFF
D: NA; length: 15; V: TRBV11-2; J: TRBJ2-1; size: many; DNA: TGTGCCAGCAGCTCCGGGCTACAAAACTACAATGAGCAGTTCTTC; CDR3: CASSSGLQNYNEQFF
D: NA; length: 12; V: TRBV7-2; J: TRBJ2-1; size: many; DNA: TGTGCCAGCAGCCTATCCCCCCTTGAGCAGTTCTTC; CDR3: CASSLSPLEQFF
D: TRBD1; length: 16; V: TRBV5-1; J: TRBJ1-4; size: few; DNA: TGCGCCAGCAGCCCCGGGACAGTTGCAACTAATGAAAAACTGTTTTTT; CDR3: CASSPGTVATNEKLFF
D: NA; length: 13; V: TRBV7-9; J: TRBJ2-1; size: many; DNA: TGTGCCAGCAGCGCCGACAGGTACAATGAGCAGTTCTTC; CDR3: CASSADRYNEQFF
D: NA; length: 15; V: TRBV6-5; J: TRBJ1-2; size: NA; DNA: TGTGCCAGCAGTTACATGGGACTGACTAACTATGGCTACACCTTC; CDR3: CASSYMGLTNYGYTF
D: TRBD1; length: 13; V: TRBV25-1; J: TRBJ2-7; size: NA; DNA: TGTGCCAGCAGTGAGGGACAGGGAGGCGAGCAGTACTTC; CDR3: CASSEGQGGEQYF
D: NA; length: 15; V: TRBV15; J: TRBJ2-2; size: NA; DNA: TGTGCCACCAGCAGCGAACGAATCCTCACCGGGGAGCTGTTTTTT; CDR3: CATSSERILTGELFF
D: TRBD1; length: 16; V: TRBV3-1; J: TRBJ1-5; size: many; DNA: TGTGCCAGCAGCCAAGGAGGATGGAACAGGGGGCAGCCCCAGCATTTT; CDR3: CASSQGGWNRGQPQHF
D: TRBD1; length: 16; V: TRBV18; J: TRBJ2-1; size: many; DNA: TGTGCCAGCTCACGAAGGACAGGGGGCGACTACAATGAGCAGTTCTTC; CDR3: CASSRRTGGDYNEQFF
D: TRBD2; length: 15; V: TRBV20-1; J: TRBJ2-1; size: NA; DNA: TGCAGTGCTAGAGATGGCCAGCGGGGGAACAATGAGCAGTTCTTC; CDR3: CSARDGQRGNNEQFF
D: NA; length: 16; V: TRBV27; J: TRBJ2-7; size: NA; DNA: TGTGCCAGCAGTTCCCTGACTCCCATCGGCTCCTACGAGCAGTACTTC; CDR3: CASSSLTPIGSYEQYF
D: NA; length: 18; V: TRBV27; J: TRBJ1-1; size: many; DNA: TGTGCCAGCAGTTCAGACCGCTCGGTGAGGGGGATGAACACTGAAGCTTTCTTT; CDR3: CASSSDRSVRGMNTEAFF